The next 4 T cell receptor beta chains were all read from a single sample in a study of human T cells and chemical hapten exposure. Time point indicated: pre-sensitization, week 0. Treatment specified: therapeutic diphenylcyclopropenone sensitization with weekly scalp DPC. One entry per CDR3 protein results from TCRdb running MiXCR on the RACE reads. The sample consists of 85,000 to 90,000 distinct CDR3 sequences, roughly 8.8% of them appearing once. The material was whole blood, obtained in connection with sensitization to the hapten diphenylcyclopropenone (DPC). These receptors all come from a woman between 35 and 50 years old with alopecia areata. Some clones in this sample may be carry-over from other donors' samples.

This clonotype was seen ten or more times. The rearrangement joins TRBV30 to TRBJ1-1, with D perhaps TRBD1 (6 bases). The CDR3 loop spans 13 amino acids. Germline V gives CDR1 GTSNPN, CDR2 SVGIG (reference sequence). V dropped 4 bases and J dropped 5 bases, with 14 bases sitting between them. The CDR3 protein is CAWIVWGRTEAFF. CDR3 DNA sequence: TGTGCCTGGATCGTATGGGGGCGGACTGAAGCTTTCTTT.

This clonotype has only a few counts. The V and J genes are TRBV7-2 and TRBJ1-1, with 10 bases aligning to TRBD1. The J segment lost 6 bases and the V segment lost 5 bases, leaving 9 bases of the junction unmatched. In germline, CDR1 is SGHTA, CDR2 FQGNSA. There are 15 residues in the CDR3. CDR3 nucleotide sequence: TGTGCCAGCAGCATTTGGACAGGGGGTAGGGCTGAAGCTTTCTTT. It is translated as CASSIWTGGRAEAFF.

The chain links TRBV28 to TRBJ1-3, with D unclear. The germline CDR1 and CDR2 sequences are MDHEN and SYDVKM. This CDR3 is built from 14 residues. The germline V and J ends were trimmed by 6 bases and 0 bases, with 9 bases remaining between them. CDR3: CASSPMGSGNTIYF. The CDR3 DNA follows: TGTGCCAGCAGCCCCATGGGCTCTGGAAACACCATATATTTT.

V gene TRBV15 combines with J gene TRBJ1-2; TRBD1 matches at 7 bases. The germline V gene has CDR1 LNHNV and CDR2 YYDKDF (reference sequence). J gave up 3 bases and V 4 bases, and 5 bases lay outside the gene matches. The CDR3 is made up of 14 amino acids. CDR3 DNA sequence: TGTGCCACCAGCACAGGGGGGAGTCACTATGGCTACACCTTC. Translated, it gives CATSTGGSHYGYTF.